Following are 21 T cell receptor beta chains from one sample sequenced in a study of blood T cell repertoires in COVID-19. Sequencing was performed with immunoSEQ multiplex PCR; in TCRdb, only in-frame clones are kept and a portion is missing. This sample has fewer than 500,000 clones; 87% occur once, and the top ten carry roughly 0.7%. The source material was PBMCs or T cells enriched from blood (not recorded which). The receptors stem from a woman aged 18-29 years who had recovered from COVID-19.

The chain couples TRBV11-2 to TRBJ2-7, with D maybe TRBD1 (5 bases). Looked up from germline, CDR1 is SGHAT and CDR2 is FQNNGV. V shed 5 bases and J shed 2 bases, with 7 bases lying between them. The length of the CDR3 is 12 residues. This chain's CDR3 is CASSPRAYEQYF. The CDR3 region has the DNA TGTGCCAGCAGCCCCAGGGCCTACGAGCAGTACTTC.

The V call is TRBV5-1, the J call TRBJ1-1, with 9 positions matching TRBD1. The germline CDR1 and CDR2 sequences are SGHRS and YFSETQ. The CDR3 runs 13 residues. The junction had 2 bases not matched to a gene; V was cut back by 7 bases and J by 1 base. The CDR3 bases are TGCGCCAGCCACAGGGGGCCGAACACTGAAGCTTTCTTT. This encodes CASHRGPNTEAFF.

This chain connects TRBV4-1 to TRBJ1-5, with 7 bases matching TRBD1. J was trimmed by 2 bases and V by 3 bases; bases with no gene match: 16. The CDR3 covers 19 residues. Germline V gene lookup returns CDR1 MGHRA and CDR2 YSYEKL. The CDR3 DNA reads TGCGCCAGCAGCCAGAACCTTCTACAGGGGAGCGGGCGCAATCAGCCCCAGCATTTT. Translated, it gives CASSQNLLQGSGRNQPQHF.

The gene calls are TRBV2 and TRBJ2-5; possible D gene TRBD1, 7 bases. The CDR3 totals 12 residues. Germline V gives CDR1 SNHLY, CDR2 FYNNEI. The CDR3 reads CALTGEVETQYF. The CDR3 DNA follows: TGTGCACTAACAGGGGAGGTAGAGACCCAGTACTTC.

The chain joins TRBV19 to TRBJ2-5, with D maybe TRBD1 (5 bases). With 3 bases removed from V and 5 bases from J, the gap between germline ends came to 19 bases. Germline CDR1 is LNHDA and CDR2 is SQIVND (reference sequence). The CDR3 consists of 16 residues. CDR3 amino acids: CASSIPPWQGKETQYF. The DNA for the CDR3 is TGTGCCAGTAGTATTCCGCCGTGGCAGGGAAAGGAGACCCAGTACTTC.

The chain recombines TRBV6-1 with TRBJ1-4, with D hard to call. The CDR3 totals 16 residues. CDR1 MNHNS and CDR2 SASEGT come from the germline V gene. With 0 bases removed from V and 8 bases from J, the gap between germline ends came to 16 bases. Written as DNA, the CDR3 is TGTGCCAGCAGTGAAGCTTATGGAGGGAGCGGCGAAAAACTGTTTTTT. Protein: CASSEAYGGSGEKLFF.

V usage is TRBV5-4 and J usage is TRBJ1-4; 10 bases match TRBD1. Germline V gene lookup returns CDR1 SGHNT and CDR2 YYREEE (reference sequence). V was clipped by 5 bases and J by 8 bases; unmatched bases: 6. The CDR3 runs to 14 residues. CDR3 sequence: CASRDGQGEEKLFF. DNA for the CDR3: TGTGCCAGCAGGGATGGACAGGGGGAGGAAAAACTGTTTTTT.

The count of this clone is one. CDR3 region: CAWNQRYEQYF. The DNA of the CDR3 is TGTGCCTGGAACCAACGGTACGAGCAGTACTTC. The chain recombines TRBV30 with TRBJ2-7; D gene unclear. Trimming removed 4 bases from V and 4 bases from J, with 8 bases in between. This CDR3 has 11 amino acids. Germline V gene sequence: CDR1 GTSNPN, CDR2 SVGIG (reference sequence).

This rearrangement joins TRBV3-1 (or the pseudogene TRBV3-2) to TRBJ1-2, with 8 bases lining up with TRBD1. The CDR3 sequence is 15 residues long. V lost 1 base, J lost 4 bases, and 5 bases stayed unmatched. CDR1 and CDR2 (germline): LGHDT, YNNKEL (reference sequence). CDR3: CASSQGFQGAYGYTF. The CDR3 DNA reads as TGTGCCAGCAGCCAAGGTTTCCAGGGGGCCTATGGCTACACCTTC.

CDR3 coding DNA: TGCGCCAGCAGCCAAGATACAGGGCTCTACGAGCAGTACTTC. It yields the protein CASSQDTGLYEQYF. V gene TRBV4-1 combines with J gene TRBJ2-7, with TRBD1 as a possible D gene (6 bases). Trimming stripped 0 bases from V and 3 bases from J, with 9 bases between. The CDR3 has 14 residues. Germline V gene data show CDR1 as MGHRA and CDR2 as YSYEKL.

The chain employs TRBV7-2 and TRBJ1-6, with D possibly matching TRBD1 (6 bases). Trimming removed 5 bases from V and 10 bases from J, with 12 bases in between. Germline loops: CDR1 SGHTA, CDR2 FQGNSA. The CDR3 sequence is 13 residues long. The CDR3, as DNA: TGTGCCAGCAGCCCTAGTGGGGGCTCACCCCTCCACTTT. This sequence encodes CASSPSGGSPLHF. Supplemented by reference TRBV7-2 and TRBJ1-6, the full variable domain reads GAGVSQSPSNKVTEKGKDVELRCDPISGHTALYWYRQSLGQGLEFLIYFQGNSAPDKSGLPSDRFSAERTGGSVSTLTIQRTQQEDSAVYLCASSPSGGSPLHFGNGTRLTVT.

The chain is built from TRBV14 and TRBJ1-2, with D possibly TRBD1 on 5 matching bases. The V gene's germline CDR1 is SGHDN and CDR2 FVKESK. This CDR3 has 13 residues. The V and J ends lost 5 bases and 8 bases respectively, with 15 bases between them. DNA for the CDR3: TGTGCCAGCAGCTCCTCGGGGGTGAGCGGCTACACCTTC. Translating it yields CASSSSGVSGYTF.

The rearrangement links TRBV7-8 to TRBJ2-1; 7 bases are a match to TRBD1. CDR3 size: 15 residues. Germline V gene sequence: CDR1 SGHVS, CDR2 FQNEAQ. V was pared by 5 bases and J by 4 bases, with 8 bases of the junction left unmatched. The CDR3 region has the DNA TGTGCCAGCAGCAACCCTGGGACAGATTACAATGAGCAGTTCTTC. Protein sequence: CASSNPGTDYNEQFF.

CDR3 loop: CASSEVGAGREKLFF. CDR3 nucleotides: TGTGCCAGCAGTGAAGTAGGGGCGGGGCGCGAAAAACTGTTTTTT. V and J are TRBV6-1 and TRBJ1-4; perhaps TRBD1 as D (5 bases). The length of the CDR3 is 15 residues. In germline, CDR1 is MNHNS, CDR2 SASEGT. The ends were cut back, 1 base at V and 8 bases at J, with 14 bases in the middle.

The V call is TRBV6-5, the J call TRBJ1-4, with 7 nucleotides matching TRBD1. V gave up 11 bases and J gave up 0 bases; unmatched junction bases: 9. This CDR3 has 15 residues. The germline CDR1 and CDR2 sequences are MNHEY and SVGAGI. The chain's CDR3 is CAGAPGGTTNEKLFF. CDR3 coding DNA: TGTGCCGGTGCCCCAGGGGGTACAACTAATGAAAAACTGTTTTTT.

The CDR3 sequence: CASSMTTQGANEKLFF. The DNA of the CDR3 is TGCGCCAGCAGCATGACAACACAGGGGGCTAATGAAAAACTGTTTTTT. The chain employs TRBV5-1 and TRBJ1-4; the match to TRBD1 covers 8 bases. This CDR3 region has 16 residues. V was pared by 4 bases and J by 3 bases, with 8 bases of the junction left unmatched. CDR1 SGHRS and CDR2 YFSETQ come from the germline V gene.

A few counts support this clone. This rearrangement joins TRBV28 to TRBJ1-5; 9 bases line up with TRBD1. In germline, CDR1 is MDHEN, CDR2 SYDVKM. V was pared by 7 bases and J by 1 base, with 17 bases of the junction left unmatched. The CDR3 has 19 amino acids. Here the CDR3 reads CASNNTGGESGKSNQPQHF. The CDR3 DNA reads as TGTGCCAGCAATAATACAGGGGGCGAAAGTGGGAAAAGCAATCAGCCCCAGCATTTT.

The chain is built from TRBV14 and TRBJ1-6; D is perhaps TRBD1 (5 bases). The germline V gene has CDR1 SGHDN and CDR2 FVKESK. This CDR3 is 14 amino acids long. The germline V and J ends were trimmed by 3 bases and 7 bases, with 10 bases remaining between them. CDR3 region: CASSHRDFNSPLHF. Written as DNA, the CDR3 is TGTGCCAGCAGCCACCGGGACTTCAATTCACCCCTCCACTTT.

This chain connects TRBV6-1 to TRBJ1-4, with 9 bases fitting TRBD1. J lost 7 bases, V lost 4 bases, and 10 bases had no gene match. This CDR3 is 16 amino acids long. Germline-derived CDR1 and CDR2 are MNHNS and SASEGT. The CDR3 protein is CASSANAGTGLEKLFF. The CDR3 DNA reads TGTGCCAGCAGTGCCAACGCCGGGACAGGGCTTGAAAAACTGTTTTTT.

This chain uses TRBV21-1 with TRBJ2-3; the tabulated D call, TRBD2, remains unverified against the DNA. TRBV21-1 is deemed a pseudogene. The CDR3 spans 18 residues. CDR3 protein: CASSKAGGSTGASDTQYF. The CDR3 nucleotides are TGTGCCAGCAGCAAAGCTGGGGGGTCTACGGGTGCCTCTGATACGCAGTATTTT.

The chain links TRBV25-1 to TRBJ2-2, with no clear D. Trimming removed 4 bases at V and 0 bases at J, with 6 bases between. This CDR3 contains 14 residues. Germline loops: CDR1 MGHDK, CDR2 SYGVNS. CDR3 sequence: CASSGRSNTGELFF. In DNA, the CDR3 is TGTGCCAGCAGTGGCAGGTCGAACACCGGGGAGCTGTTTTTT.